This TCR beta chain comes out of a study of blood T cells in healthy people across ages. Each sample yielded at least 6 million isolated PBMCs. A note on this clonotype: Antigen specificity is unknown.

Trimming removed 2 bases at V and 3 bases at J, with 12 bases between. The length of the CDR3 is 15 residues. The germline gives CDR1 SGDLS, CDR2 YYNGEE. Using a J-beta primer mix together with a sample-barcoded 5' primer, a second PCR was run for about 7 to 12 cycles. Each TCR beta cDNA got a 12-nucleotide random molecular identifier. TCRdb itself ran the 5' RACE reads through MiXCR, one entry per CDR3 protein. The sample records 580,000 or so distinct CDR3 sequences, 40% to 55% being singletons. Findings of the study overall: Higher naive T cell percentage went strongly together with higher TCR beta diversity. Both higher diversity and more naive CD4+ cells marked long-lived donors when set against aged donors.

The TCR comes from a man aged 80 or over in good health. The chain joins TRBV9 to TRBJ2-1, with D maybe TRBD1 (5 bases). The specimen was blood. The CDR3 loop is CASSVGGAGYNEQFF. CDR3 DNA: TGTGCCAGCAGCGTGGGTGGGGCCGGCTACAATGAGCAGTTCTTC.